Below, 13 T cell receptor beta chains from the same sample are listed, as sequenced in a study of early stage breast cancer tumors. TCRdb's copy holds only in-frame clones and misses some; the assay was immunoSEQ multiplex PCR. The data show approximately 30,000 clones, with 75% to 85% seen just once and about 13% held by the top ten. Sequenced sample: blood. These receptors were taken from a person in their 60s with breast cancer.

The rearrangement uses TRBV9 and TRBJ2-1; 8 positions match TRBD2. The V and J ends lost 4 bases and 10 bases, in that order; junction bases with no gene match: 16. The CDR3 is made up of 16 amino acids. From germline, CDR1 is SGDLS and CDR2 YYNGEE. CDR3 amino acids: CASSPSMRASGGEQFF. Here the CDR3 DNA reads TGTGCCAGCAGCCCCTCCATGAGGGCCTCGGGAGGGGAGCAGTTCTTC.

The gene calls are TRBV11-2 and TRBJ2-1; 10 nucleotides align to TRBD2. Germline assignment: CDR1 SGHAT and CDR2 FQNNGV. This CDR3 is 15 amino acids long. V trimming: 3 bases; J trimming: 8 bases; junction bases outside the gene matches: 7. This chain's CDR3 is CASSLWSGRVDEQFF. CDR3 DNA: TGTGCCAGCAGCTTGTGGAGCGGGAGGGTCGATGAGCAGTTCTTC. The full variable domain, rest sourced from reference TRBV11-2 and TRBJ2-1, is EAGVAQSPRYKIIEKRQSVAFWCNPISGHATLYWYQQILGQGPKLLIQFQNNGVVDDSQLPKDRFSAERLKGVDSTLKIQPAKLEDSAVYLCASSLWSGRVDEQFFGPGTRLTVL.

This chain joins TRBV7-2 and TRBJ2-7; 8 bases are shared with TRBD2. This CDR3 contains 19 residues. CDR1 and CDR2 from the germline V gene are SGHTA and FQGNSA. With 1 base clipped from V and 6 bases from J, the junction kept 20 bases outside the gene matches. CDR3 nucleotide sequence: TGTGCCAGCAGCTTAGTGGGGGTGGGACTAGGAAGACGGGGCGGCGAGCAGTACTTC. Its protein product is CASSLVGVGLGRRGGEQYF.

The V and J genes are TRBV14 and TRBJ2-7, with 15 positions matching TRBD2. This CDR3 is 19 amino acids long. Germline values: CDR1 SGHDN, CDR2 FVKESK. V lost 4 bases, J lost 1 base, and 11 bases stayed unmatched. The CDR3 here is CASSRRGLAGGPGSYEQYF. DNA for the CDR3: TGTGCCAGCAGCCGACGAGGACTAGCGGGAGGGCCCGGGTCCTACGAGCAGTACTTC.

As regards this clone: The conserved phenylalanine or tryptophan normally closing the CDR3 is absent here, so this likely arose from a read error. Because the CDR3's place on the DNA is in doubt, the DNA is left out and the CDR3 is given as listed by TCRdb. V gene TRBV10-3 combines with J gene TRBJ1-2; the table's D call, TRBD1, was not checked against the DNA. Germline CDR1 and CDR2: ENHRY and SYGVKD. The CDR3 length equals 12 residues, ends included. CDR3 loop: CAISESGQAVTT.

The rearrangement joins TRBV5-1 to TRBJ2-3; TRBD1 agrees at 9 bases. The trim removed 4 bases at V and 3 bases at J, leaving 6 bases unmatched. This CDR3 has 15 residues. CDR1 SGHRS and CDR2 YFSETQ come from the germline V gene. DNA of the CDR3: TGCGCCAGCAGCCTGGAGGGGACAGGGACAGATACGCAGTATTTT. Translating it yields CASSLEGTGTDTQYF. Supplemented by reference TRBV5-1 and TRBJ2-3, the full variable domain reads KAGVTQTPRYLIKTRGQQVTLSCSPISGHRSVSWYQQTPGQGLQFLFEYFSETQRNKGNFPGRFSGRQFSNSRSEMNVSTLELGDSALYLCASSLEGTGTDTQYFGPGTRLTVL.

The chain links TRBV7-3 to TRBJ2-1; 8 nucleotides line up with TRBD2. Trimming took 3 bases from V and 2 from J; bases not matched to a gene: 3. This CDR3 has 15 residues. In germline, CDR1 is SGHTA, CDR2 FQGTGA. CDR3 amino acids: CASSLSSGTYNEQFF. The CDR3, as DNA: TGTGCCAGCAGCTTGAGTAGCGGGACCTACAATGAGCAGTTCTTC.

By share of the sample, this clone is medium-sized (0.01 to 0.1%). The chain employs TRBV4-3 and TRBJ1-1; 9 bases map to TRBD1. The CDR3 is 14 amino acids. Trimming removed 5 bases from V and 3 bases from J; junction bases left unmatched: 4. Germline CDR1 and CDR2: LGHNA and YSLEER. The CDR3 loop is CASSTRDRDTEAFF. The CDR3 DNA reads TGCGCCAGCAGCACCCGGGACAGGGACACTGAAGCTTTCTTT.

This chain links TRBV4-3 with TRBJ2-2, with 7 bases aligning to TRBD1. This CDR3 has 16 amino acids. Germline values: CDR1 LGHNA, CDR2 YSLEER. The V and J ends lost 3 bases and 2 bases, in that order; junction bases with no gene match: 6. The CDR3 nucleotides are TGCGCCAGCAGCCAGGTAGCAGGGGGAAACACCGGGGAGCTGTTTTTT. Its protein is CASSQVAGGNTGELFF.

The rearrangement uses TRBV10-1 and TRBJ2-7; D perhaps matches TRBD1 (5 bases). The V end was cut by 0 bases, the J end by 2 bases, with 11 bases between. Germline lookup yields CDR1 WNHNN and CDR2 SYGVQD (reference sequence). The CDR3 length is 15 residues. CDR3 sequence reads: CASSESGDRPYEQYF. CDR3 DNA: TGCGCCAGCAGTGAGTCGGGTGACAGACCCTACGAGCAGTACTTC.

This chain connects TRBV6-5 to TRBJ1-2; TRBD1 aligns across 7 bases. The CDR3 has 14 residues. The ends lost 6 bases at V and 4 bases at J; junction bases unmatched: 8. Germline CDR1 is MNHEY and CDR2 is SVGAGI. CDR3 residues: CASRLLGQIYGYTF. The CDR3 DNA follows: TGTGCCAGCAGATTATTGGGACAGATCTATGGCTACACCTTC.

The chain uses TRBV27 and TRBJ2-5; 11 bases line up with TRBD2. The CDR3 consists of 15 residues. With 5 bases clipped from V and 5 bases from J, the junction kept 7 bases outside the gene matches. Germline V gene sequence: CDR1 MNHEY, CDR2 SMNVEV (reference sequence). The CDR3 spells CASSILAGEGETQYF. In DNA, the CDR3 is TGTGCCAGCAGTATACTAGCGGGAGAGGGGGAGACCCAGTACTTC.

This chain joins TRBV19 and TRBJ1-5; the match to TRBD1 covers 9 bases. The CDR3 covers 16 residues. In germline, CDR1 is LNHDA, CDR2 SQIVND (reference sequence). J lost 4 bases, V lost 3 bases, and 7 bases had no gene match. The CDR3 is CASSMQNRGRNQPQHF. CDR3 DNA sequence: TGTGCCAGTAGTATGCAGAACAGGGGGCGAAATCAGCCCCAGCATTTT.